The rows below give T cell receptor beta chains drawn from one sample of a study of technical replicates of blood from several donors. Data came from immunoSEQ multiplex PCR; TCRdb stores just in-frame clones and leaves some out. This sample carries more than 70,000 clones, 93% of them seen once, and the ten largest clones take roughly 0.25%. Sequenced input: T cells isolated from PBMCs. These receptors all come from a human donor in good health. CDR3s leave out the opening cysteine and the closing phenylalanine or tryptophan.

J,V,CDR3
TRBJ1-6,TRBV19,ASSIGGTGSSPLH
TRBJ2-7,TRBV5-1,ASSPPPVRDGAGEQY
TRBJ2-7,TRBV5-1,ASSLDRTDYEQY
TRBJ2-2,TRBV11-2,ASSFRGLGGELF
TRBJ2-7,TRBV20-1,SASRSYEQY
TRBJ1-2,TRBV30,AWSLQEGARGYT
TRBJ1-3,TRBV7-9,ASSLEEGTGNTIY
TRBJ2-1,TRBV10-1,ASSEQGIEQF
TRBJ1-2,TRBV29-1,SGLRGGELAYT
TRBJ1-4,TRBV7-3,ASSRGTEGAKLF
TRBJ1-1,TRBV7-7,ASSTDTNTEAF
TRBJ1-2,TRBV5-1,ASSLDGTGSPNYGYT
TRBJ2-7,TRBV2,ASSVSGGYGSYEQY
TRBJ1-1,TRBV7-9,ASSFSGLFHTEAF
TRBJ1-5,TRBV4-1,ASSHPPGQGNQPQH
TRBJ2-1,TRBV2,ASSERAVSSYNEQF
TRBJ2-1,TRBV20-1,SARDPSGKF
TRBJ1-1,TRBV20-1,SARDRGWAF
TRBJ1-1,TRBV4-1,ASSHPLGSGNTEAF
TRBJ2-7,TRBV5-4,ASSMTGLVYEQY
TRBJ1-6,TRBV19,ASSGGQPNSPLH
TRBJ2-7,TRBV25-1,ASSEGRGYEQY
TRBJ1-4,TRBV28,ASSTRRTGEKLF
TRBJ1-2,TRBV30,AWGMGRGYT
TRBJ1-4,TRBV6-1,AGLDRGVEKLF
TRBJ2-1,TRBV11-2,ASSFLLIHNEQF
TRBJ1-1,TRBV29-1,SAAGPTEAF